Reported below is one T cell receptor (beta chain). The target antigen is unknown. The data originate from a study of CXCR3-negative and CXCR3-positive naive CD8 T cells. Findings and caveats of the study: Hydrophobicity was higher for TRB CDR3s found in CXCR3-positive naive cells than in CXCR3-negative naive cells.

Germline CDR1 is SGHRS and CDR2 is YFSETQ. The CDR3 spans 14 residues. cDNA libraries for TRB were generated by 5' RACE incorporating UMI labels. TCRdb reworked the 5' RACE reads into one entry per CDR3 protein, no DNA. In total, the table holds more than 75,000 distinct CDR3 sequences. The V gene is TRBV5-1, the J gene TRBJ2-1; TCRdb gives TRBD1 as the D gene, but with no DNA this cannot be confirmed. This clonotype was sampled from a human donor in good health. Some clones in this sample may be carry-over from other donors' samples. Sequencing used naive CXCR3+ CD8+ T cells from blood. Subset denoted: CD45RO-CCR7+CD27+CD95- naive CD8+ T cells expressing CXCR3 (TNR3+). This chain's CDR3 is CASSLGGPNNEQFF.